The 19 T cell receptor beta chains below all came from one sample that was sequenced in a study of cytomegalovirus exposure and HLA in healthy donors. The PCR used 60 Vbeta and 13 Jbeta primers. Sequencing was performed with immunoSEQ multiplex PCR; in TCRdb, only in-frame clones are kept and a portion is missing. The sample shows about 210,000 clones, roughly 80% of them seen only once. Sequenced: PBMCs. The receptor source for this set is a middle-aged man in good health and CMV-seropositive.

The chain carries TRBV5-1 and TRBJ2-7; D possibly corresponds to TRBD1 (5 bases). CDR3 size: 15 residues. In germline, CDR1 is SGHRS, CDR2 YFSETQ. V was shortened by 0 bases and J by 3 bases, with 13 bases between the two germline ends. The CDR3 spells CASSLERTYRYEQYF. CDR3 nucleotides: TGCGCCAGCAGCTTGGAGAGGACATATCGCTACGAGCAGTACTTC.

This clone was observed a few times. In DNA form, the CDR3 reads TGTGCCAGCAGGCCAGGGGGAAGCACTGAAGCTTTCTTT. Encoded protein: CASRPGGSTEAFF. V gene TRBV6-5 combines with J gene TRBJ1-1, with 7 bases aligning to TRBD1. The CDR3 loop spans 13 amino acids. The trim removed 6 bases at V and 4 bases at J, leaving 5 bases unmatched. Germline-derived CDR1 and CDR2 are MNHEY and SVGAGI.

V and J are TRBV7-9 and TRBJ2-4; a possible D gene is TRBD1 (6 bases). The CDR3 is 13 residues long. Trimming removed 7 bases at V and 6 bases at J, with 13 bases between. The V gene's germline CDR1 is SEHNR and CDR2 FQNEAQ (reference sequence). The CDR3 here is CASKNRETNIQYF. Here the CDR3 DNA reads TGTGCCAGCAAGAACAGGGAGACAAACATTCAGTACTTC.

The rearrangement uses TRBV29-1 and TRBJ1-1; D might be TRBD1 (6 bases). V gave up 6 bases and J gave up 1 base, with 12 bases separating them. There are 13 residues in the CDR3. Looked up from germline, CDR1 is SQVTM and CDR2 is ANQGSEA. The CDR3 sequence is CSVQGNENTEAFF. Written as DNA, the CDR3 is TGCAGCGTCCAGGGGAACGAGAACACTGAAGCTTTCTTT.

The rearrangement uses TRBV7-2 and TRBJ2-7, with D uncertain. The germline V and J ends were trimmed by 3 bases and 7 bases, with 13 bases remaining between them. This CDR3 contains 13 residues. The germline CDR1 and CDR2 sequences are SGHTA and FQGNSA. The CDR3 nucleotides read TGTGCCAGCAGCTTTGTCCAGTCGAGGGAGCAGTACTTC. Encoded protein: CASSFVQSREQYF.

This chain connects TRBV10-1 to TRBJ1-6, with D possibly matching TRBD1 (5 bases). CDR3 length equals 14 residues. Trimming removed 9 bases at V and 10 bases at J, with 19 bases between. Looked up from germline, CDR1 is WNHNN and CDR2 is SYGVQD (reference sequence). This CDR3 is CASPGEALQSPLHF. The CDR3 nucleotides read TGCGCCAGTCCGGGGGAGGCCCTCCAATCACCCCTCCACTTT.

The CDR3 protein is CASSREATGSNYGYTF. CDR3 coding DNA: TGTGCCAGCAGCCGAGAGGCGACAGGATCTAACTATGGCTACACCTTC. The chain carries TRBV9 and TRBJ1-2; D is possibly TRBD1 (6 bases). Germline CDR1 SGDLS, CDR2 YYNGEE. CDR3 length: 16 residues. V was trimmed by 4 bases and J by 0 bases, leaving 16 bases between them.

The chain has TRBV30 and TRBJ2-5; D is perhaps TRBD1 (5 bases). The CDR3 runs 15 residues. V was pared by 2 bases and J by 2 bases, with 15 bases between. Germline loops: CDR1 GTSNPN, CDR2 SVGIG (reference sequence). CDR3 amino acids: CAWSHRWTQQETQYF. The CDR3, as DNA: TGTGCCTGGAGTCACCGGTGGACACAGCAAGAGACCCAGTACTTC.

The genes are TRBV7-3 and TRBJ1-5; D is ambiguous. Germline CDR1 and CDR2: SGHTA and FQGTGA. Between the trimmed V and J ends, which lost 7 bases and 0 bases, there was a span of 16 bases. This CDR3 is 16 amino acids long. For the CDR3, the DNA is TGTGCCAGCACCTGGGCCAATATAGGTAGCAATCAGCCCCAGCATTTT. Residues: CASTWANIGSNQPQHF.

The chain links TRBV10-3 to TRBJ1-1; D gene uncertain. Germline CDR1 ENHRY, CDR2 SYGVKD. Trimming left V 0 bases short and J 0 bases short, with 5 bases between. The CDR3 has 14 amino acids. This CDR3 is CAISESALNTEAFF. The CDR3 DNA follows: TGTGCCATCAGTGAGTCGGCCCTGAACACTGAAGCTTTCTTT.

The gene calls are TRBV10-3 and TRBJ1-5; D not certain. The CDR3 extends over 14 amino acids. Germline V CDR1 and CDR2: ENHRY, SYGVKD. Trimming left V 0 bases short and J 2 bases short, with 5 bases between. CDR3 amino acids: CAISESQGNQPQHF. The CDR3 DNA reads as TGTGCCATCAGTGAGTCACAAGGCAATCAGCCCCAGCATTTT.

V is TRBV5-1 and J is TRBJ2-3; 7 nucleotides line up with TRBD2. V shed 4 bases, J shed 2 bases, and the junction held 4 bases outside the gene matches. In germline, CDR1 is SGHRS, CDR2 YFSETQ. This CDR3 has 14 amino acids. The CDR3 DNA is TGCGCCAGCAGCCAAGGACTAGTCACAGATACGCAGTATTTT. This translates into CASSQGLVTDTQYF.

This clone occurred once. CDR3 loop: CASGRTGEAFF. The CDR3 DNA reads as TGTGCCAGCGGACGGACAGGGGAAGCTTTCTTT. The V call is TRBV5-6, the J call TRBJ1-1; 8 bases are a match to TRBD1. Unmatched junction bases numbered 4, after V lost 7 bases and J lost 8 bases. This CDR3 has 11 amino acids. Germline CDR1 SGHDT, CDR2 YYEEEE.

The V call is TRBV5-1, the J call TRBJ1-1, with D uncertain. Germline CDR1 and CDR2: SGHRS and YFSETQ. CDR3 length equals 16 residues. V shed 0 bases and J shed 1 base, with 13 bases lying between them. The CDR3: CASSLGGRGWNTEAFF. The DNA for the CDR3 is TGCGCCAGCAGCTTGGGTGGGCGGGGATGGAACACTGAAGCTTTCTTT.

The V call is TRBV5-4, the J call TRBJ2-5; 11 nucleotides agree with TRBD1. The trim removed 4 bases at V and 5 bases at J, leaving 7 bases unmatched. CDR1 and CDR2 (germline): SGHNT, YYREEE (reference sequence). The length of the CDR3 is 15 residues. CDR3 protein: CASSPGTGGLETQYF. As DNA, the CDR3 is TGTGCCAGCAGCCCTGGGACAGGGGGATTGGAGACCCAGTACTTC.

This sequence joins TRBV7-3 and TRBJ2-3, with D possibly TRBD1 on 5 matching bases. This CDR3 contains 14 residues. Germline V gene lookup returns CDR1 SGHTA and CDR2 FQGTGA. Trimming took off 5 bases at V and 6 bases at J, with 15 bases between the two ends. CDR3 loop: CASSLRGALDTQYF. CDR3 DNA: TGTGCCAGCAGCCTTCGTGGGGCATTGGATACGCAGTATTTT.

The V and J genes are TRBV10-2 and TRBJ2-2; D may be TRBD2 (6 bases). The CDR3 totals 16 residues. The V end was cut by 10 bases, the J end by 2 bases, with 20 bases between. Germline-derived CDR1 and CDR2 are WSHSY and SAAADI. The CDR3 region is CATPSGRLYNTGELFF. CDR3 nucleotide sequence: TGCGCCACCCCCAGCGGGCGACTATATAACACCGGGGAGCTGTTTTTT.

V is TRBV28 and J is TRBJ2-3; 8 nucleotides align to TRBD1. CDR1 is MDHEN, CDR2 SYDVKM, per germline. The CDR3 runs to 15 residues. With V trimmed by 5 bases and J by 5 bases, 9 bases remained unmatched. The CDR3 DNA reads as TGTGCCAGCAGTCCCCCGACAGGGGTGGTAGATACGCAGTATTTT. It codes for CASSPPTGVVDTQYF.

In DNA form, the CDR3 reads TGCGCCAGCAGCTTGTTAGCGGGCCAAGAGACCCAGTACTTC. Amino acids: CASSLLAGQETQYF. The chain couples TRBV5-1 to TRBJ2-5, with 7 bases aligning to TRBD2. The CDR3 covers 14 residues. Germline CDR1 SGHRS, CDR2 YFSETQ. J gave up 1 base and V 1 base, and 1 base lay outside the gene matches.